This T cell receptor beta chain originates from a study of T cell repertoires in cytomegalovirus infection. Across the study: CMV infection plus the matching HLA type was flagged by public TCR beta signatures. Study results and limitations: Using cumulative public TCR beta family frequency, the authors identified those who carried CMV together with the relevant HLA. Ex vivo, HLA-C-restricted CMV-specific TCR beta clonotypes prevailed over the rest of the response.

TCRdb recomputed calls from the reads with MiXCR, one row per CDR3 protein. The table records 500,000 to 600,000 distinct CDR3 sequences, about 17% of them present only once. Trimming shortened V by 5 bases and J by 6 bases, and 13 bases separated the two germline ends. This CDR3 contains 13 residues. CDR1 is MNHEY, CDR2 SMNVEV, per germline (reference sequence). In this sample, this clonotype turned up a few times. The antigen is unknown. The sample was CD8+ T cells from PBMCs. The source is a human donor in good health (CMV status not recorded). Some clones in this sample may be carry-over from other donors' samples. The V call is TRBV27, the J call TRBJ1-2, with TRBD1 as a possible D gene (5 bases). CDR3 residues: CASSLGTDHGYTF. As DNA, the CDR3 is TGTGCCAGCAGTCTAGGGACGGACCATGGCTACACCTTC.